This TCR beta chain was profiled in a study of blood T cell repertoires in COVID-19. This clone was counted a single time. Data came from immunoSEQ multiplex PCR; TCRdb stores just in-frame clones and leaves some out. The sample has some 80,000 clones, roughly 87% seen once; the top ten hold about 2.9%. The germline gives CDR1 SGHDT, CDR2 YYEEEE. Trimming removed 3 bases from V and 2 bases from J, with 13 bases in between. The CDR3 length is 15 residues. The receptor was isolated from a woman aged 45-65 years with active or convalescent COVID-19. The rearrangement joins TRBV5-6 to TRBJ2-3; D might be TRBD1 (7 bases). Source material: peripheral blood. CDR3 in DNA: TGTGCCAGCAGCTGGAGGGGGCCCGCCACAGATACGCAGTATTTT. Translating gives CASSWRGPATDTQYF. Together with reference TRBV5-6 and TRBJ2-3, the CDR3 gives the full variable domain: DAGVTQSPTHLIKTRGQQVTLRCSPKSGHDTVSWYQQALGQGPQFIFQYYEEEERQRGNFPDRFSGHQFPNYSSELNVNALLLGDSALYLCASSWRGPATDTQYFGPGTRLTVL.